This T cell receptor (beta chain) is from a study of T cell responses to AZD1222 COVID-19 vaccine. Points from the study as a whole: Spike-spanning, vaccine-associated CD4 TCRs were dominant at 160-218 and 743-854.

Of note for this clone: The antigen remains undetermined.

Clones were read by immunoSEQ multiplex PCR, and TCRdb kept only the in-frame ones, dropping some. In the table there are roughly 150,000 clones, over 90% of which are singletons. This sample comprised peripheral blood, obtained on day 0 of AZD1222 vaccination. The source of this sequence is an adult in good health.

Written as DNA, the CDR3 is TGTGCCAGCAGCTTAGCCCCCGGGACTTATAGCACAGATACGCAGTATTTT. This codes for CASSLAPGTYSTDTQYF. The chain links TRBV7-2 to TRBJ2-3; a possible D gene is TRBD2 (6 bases). Per germline, CDR1 SGHTA and CDR2 FQGNSA. The length of the CDR3 is 17 residues. The ends were cut back, 0 bases at V and 0 bases at J, with 13 bases in the middle.